The 29 T cell receptor beta chains below all came from one sample that was sequenced in a study of blood T cell repertoires in COVID-19 (dated by TCRdb to the early 2020s). Libraries came from the immunoSEQ multiplex PCR assay. TCRdb's version of the immuneACCESS table is confined to in-frame rearrangements and falls short of the full clone set. An unresolved V gene accounts for under half of the shortfall where checked; the remainder is of unknown origin. The sample table shows tens of thousands of clones, and about 80% are seen once. Around 5% of the sample comes from the top ten. The sequenced sample consisted of peripheral blood. All receptors come from a man aged 45 to 65 with active or convalescent COVID-19.

In its sample, this clone was seen a few times. The V and J genes are TRBV7-8 and TRBJ2-2, with 10 bases lining up with TRBD2. The CDR3 is 15 residues long. Germline V CDR1 and CDR2: SGHVS, FQNEAQ. With 4 bases clipped from V and 6 bases from J, the junction kept 5 bases outside the gene matches. In DNA form, the CDR3 reads TGTGCCAGCAGCTCTAGCGGGGGTGGGCCCGGGGAGCTGTTTTTT. Translated: CASSSSGGGPGELFF.

The rearrangement joins TRBV7-3 to TRBJ2-3; TRBD2 is a possible D gene (6 bases). The CDR3 loop spans 15 amino acids. CDR1 and CDR2 (germline): SGHTA, FQGTGA. V lost 1 base and J 5 bases, leaving 13 bases between the germline ends. This CDR3 is CASSLRAGPQDTQYF. The CDR3 nucleotides are TGTGCCAGCAGCTTAAGGGCGGGGCCCCAAGATACGCAGTATTTT.

This clone came up once. This chain uses TRBV19 with TRBJ1-1; tentatively, D is TRBD1 (6 bases). Germline CDR1 reads LNHDA; CDR2 reads SQIVND (reference sequence). This CDR3 comprises 12 residues. V was cut by 5 bases and J by 11 bases, with 15 bases left in between. The CDR3 DNA sequence: TGTGCCAGTAGTCCAGTCAGGGGAGACGCTTTCTTT. It codes for CASSPVRGDAFF.

CDR3 in amino acids: CAISPGGNGNQPQHF. The CDR3, as DNA: TGTGCCATCAGTCCAGGAGGGAATGGCAATCAGCCCCAGCATTTT. The J gene is TRBJ1-5, the V gene TRBV10-3; D unresolved. The length of the CDR3 is 15 residues. Germline V gene sequence: CDR1 ENHRY, CDR2 SYGVKD. V was trimmed by 5 bases and J by 2 bases, leaving 13 bases between them.

V gene TRBV28 combines with J gene TRBJ1-2; no definite D call. Trimming removed 7 bases at V and 2 bases at J, with 8 bases between. The CDR3 is 12 amino acids. Germline lookup yields CDR1 MDHEN and CDR2 SYDVKM. As DNA, the CDR3 is TGTGCCAGCACCGAGAGGAACTATGGCTACACCTTC. It specifies CASTERNYGYTF.

This clone was recorded a few times. The rearrangement joins TRBV27 to TRBJ2-1; maybe TRBD2 (5 bases). The germline gives CDR1 MNHEY, CDR2 SMNVEV (reference sequence). The CDR3 is 14 amino acids. V lost 1 base to trimming and J lost 5 bases, with 9 bases between them. The CDR3 loop reads CASSLFTGNNEQFF. The CDR3 nucleotides are TGTGCCAGCAGTTTATTTACCGGGAACAATGAGCAGTTCTTC.

The chain recombines TRBV12-3 or TRBV12-4 with TRBJ2-1; 8 nucleotides agree with TRBD2. CDR3 length: 13 residues. With V trimmed by 3 bases and J by 9 bases, 4 bases remained unmatched. The CDR3 sequence is CASSLGTRGEQFF. The CDR3 bases are TGTGCCAGCAGTTTGGGGACTAGAGGTGAGCAGTTCTTC.

This clone has a single count. This sequence joins TRBV7-9 and TRBJ1-2; tentatively, D is TRBD1 (5 bases). CDR1 and CDR2 from the germline V gene are SEHNR and FQNEAQ (reference sequence). Trimming removed 4 bases at V and 5 bases at J, with 8 bases between. This CDR3 contains 12 residues. The chain's CDR3 is CASSSREYGYTF. In nucleotides, the CDR3 is TGTGCCAGCAGCTCCAGGGAATATGGCTACACCTTC.

This rearrangement joins TRBV11-2 to TRBJ2-4; possible D gene TRBD2, 6 bases. Per the germline V gene, CDR1 is SGHAT and CDR2 is FQNNGV. The CDR3 runs 14 residues. V lost 3 bases and J 4 bases, leaving 10 bases between the germline ends. CDR3 sequence: CASSFRGGKNIQYF. The CDR3 DNA is TGTGCCAGCAGCTTTCGTGGGGGGAAAAACATTCAGTACTTC. The full variable domain, rest sourced from reference TRBV11-2 and TRBJ2-4, is EAGVAQSPRYKIIEKRQSVAFWCNPISGHATLYWYQQILGQGPKLLIQFQNNGVVDDSQLPKDRFSAERLKGVDSTLKIQPAKLEDSAVYLCASSFRGGKNIQYFGAGTRLSVL.

V gene TRBV6-5 combines with J gene TRBJ2-4, with 11 bases lining up with TRBD2. The CDR3 spans 15 residues. Germline V CDR1 and CDR2: MNHEY, SVGAGI. The ends lost 7 bases at V and 7 bases at J; junction bases unmatched: 9. Here the CDR3 reads CASILASGGRNIQYF. Here the CDR3 DNA reads TGTGCCAGCATTCTGGCTAGCGGGGGGCGGAACATTCAGTACTTC.

The table lists this clone with a count of one. The chain has TRBV14 and TRBJ2-4; tentatively, D is TRBD2 (6 bases). Trimming pared 5 bases from V and 10 bases from J, leaving 9 bases between. The CDR3 sequence is 11 residues long. Germline V CDR1 and CDR2: SGHDN, FVKESK. CDR3 residues: CASSYGGIQYF. The CDR3, as DNA: TGTGCCAGCAGCTACGGAGGGATTCAGTACTTC.

This clone was seen once. The rearrangement links TRBV19 to TRBJ1-2; 7 bases are a match to TRBD1. J gave up 0 bases and V 3 bases, and 7 bases lay outside the gene matches. CDR1 LNHDA and CDR2 SQIVND come from the germline V gene (reference sequence). This CDR3 is built from 16 residues. CDR3 nucleotide sequence: TGTGCCAGTAGTATCTGGACCGGGACAGCTAACTATGGCTACACCTTC. It specifies CASSIWTGTANYGYTF.

This clone has more than one count but fewer than ten. The rearrangement uses TRBV6-5 and TRBJ1-6; D is unclear. The length of the CDR3 is 13 residues. Trimming removed 4 bases from V and 8 bases from J, with 9 bases in between. Per germline, CDR1 MNHEY and CDR2 SVGAGI. CDR3: CASSSGFDSPLHF. DNA of the CDR3: TGTGCCAGCAGTTCCGGGTTCGATTCACCCCTCCACTTT.

J is TRBJ1-6 and V is TRBV18; TRBD1 aligns across 7 bases. After removal of 3 bases from V and 2 bases from J, the junction contained 7 bases not matched to a gene. Germline V gene lookup returns CDR1 KGHSH and CDR2 LQKENI. This CDR3 is built from 17 residues. This CDR3 is CASSPTDREAYNSPLHF. CDR3 in DNA: TGTGCCAGCTCACCTACTGACAGGGAAGCCTATAATTCACCCCTCCACTTT.

The chain combines TRBV5-1 with TRBJ2-3; 12 bases are a match to TRBD2. After removal of 0 bases from V and 2 bases from J, the junction contained 10 bases not matched to a gene. This CDR3 comprises 19 residues. Germline values: CDR1 SGHRS, CDR2 YFSETQ. CDR3 sequence: CASSLALSSGGVSTDTQYF. The CDR3 nucleotides are TGCGCCAGCAGCTTGGCCTTGTCTAGCGGGGGGGTTTCCACAGATACGCAGTATTTT.

This sequence joins TRBV7-3 and TRBJ1-4; D perhaps matches TRBD1 (6 bases). There are 18 residues in the CDR3. The germline V and J ends were trimmed by 2 bases and 0 bases, with 16 bases remaining between them. Germline loops: CDR1 SGHTA, CDR2 FQGTGA. The CDR3 nucleotides read TGTGCCAGCAGCTTACCGCGTGGGACATTCGCAACTAATGAAAAACTGTTTTTT. This encodes CASSLPRGTFATNEKLFF.

This clone was counted only a few times. The CDR3 sequence: CASSFGVSGWAFF. The DNA of the CDR3 is TGTGCCAGCAGCTTCGGGGTGTCGGGGTGGGCTTTCTTT. The chain uses TRBV5-4 and TRBJ1-1; D gene ambiguous. The germline CDR1 and CDR2 sequences are SGHNT and YYREEE (reference sequence). The CDR3 contains 13 residues. V was trimmed by 2 bases and J by 11 bases, leaving 16 bases between them.

This chain uses TRBV2 with TRBJ1-1; 10 bases align to TRBD1. The CDR3 consists of 16 residues. V lost 2 bases to trimming and J lost 0 bases; unmatched junction nucleotides: 3. Germline V gives CDR1 SNHLY, CDR2 FYNNEI. The CDR3 DNA follows: TGTGCCAGCAGTGAATTGGGACAGGGGTTGAACACTGAAGCTTTCTTT. This sequence encodes CASSELGQGLNTEAFF.

This chain connects TRBV19 to TRBJ1-6; 7 bases are shared with TRBD1. Germline lookup yields CDR1 LNHDA and CDR2 SQIVND (reference sequence). Trimming at V came to 9 bases and at J to 8 bases, leaving 7 bases not matched to a gene. This CDR3 is 13 amino acids long. The CDR3 coding sequence is TGTGCCAGGAAGACAGGGTGCGATTCACCCCTCCACTTT. Translated: CARKTGCDSPLHF.

This clone has more than one count but fewer than ten. The chain joins TRBV19 to TRBJ1-1, with D hard to call. Looked up from germline, CDR1 is LNHDA and CDR2 is SQIVND (reference sequence). The CDR3 has 14 residues. V lost 9 bases to trimming and J lost 6 bases, with 20 bases between them. The CDR3 spells CASPTGRDSSEAFF. In nucleotides, the CDR3 is TGTGCCAGCCCGACCGGTCGGGATTCCTCTGAAGCTTTCTTT.

For the CDR3, the DNA is TGTGCCAGCAGCGCAGACCGGGGGACCCAGTACTTC. As protein: CASSADRGTQYF. This rearrangement joins TRBV11-2 to TRBJ2-5; D may be TRBD2 (5 bases). The V gene lost 5 bases and the J gene lost 7 bases, with 11 bases spanning the gap. The CDR3 has 12 residues. Germline assignment: CDR1 SGHAT and CDR2 FQNNGV. Based on the CDR3 plus reference TRBV11-2 and TRBJ2-5, the full variable domain is EAGVAQSPRYKIIEKRQSVAFWCNPISGHATLYWYQQILGQGPKLLIQFQNNGVVDDSQLPKDRFSAERLKGVDSTLKIQPAKLEDSAVYLCASSADRGTQYFGPGTRLLVL.

Many counts were recorded for this clone. J is TRBJ2-3 and V is TRBV11-2; TRBD2 might be the D (6 bases). Trimming removed 4 bases from V and 4 bases from J, with 12 bases in between. This CDR3 has 14 amino acids. In germline, CDR1 is SGHAT, CDR2 FQNNGV. The CDR3 DNA reads as TGTGCCAGCAGCTCGACAGCGGGCGCAGATACGCAGTATTTT. This gives the protein CASSSTAGADTQYF.

V and J are TRBV7-2 and TRBJ2-5; 9 positions agree with TRBD2. J gave up 5 bases and V 3 bases, and 10 bases lay outside the gene matches. CDR1 and CDR2 (germline): SGHTA, FQGNSA. The CDR3 runs 16 residues. The CDR3 loop reads CASSFGAGGVWETQYF. Written as DNA, the CDR3 is TGTGCCAGCAGCTTCGGTGCGGGGGGGGTTTGGGAGACCCAGTACTTC.

The chain combines TRBV2 with TRBJ2-7, with 10 bases identical to TRBD1. The CDR3 loop spans 15 amino acids. V lost 6 bases, J lost 2 bases, and 7 bases stayed unmatched. Looked up from germline, CDR1 is SNHLY and CDR2 is FYNNEI. Written as DNA, the CDR3 is TGTGCCAGCAGCGCGGACAGGGGGAGGACCTACGAGCAGTACTTC. As protein: CASSADRGRTYEQYF. The variable domain in full, with the rest retrieved from reference TRBV2 and TRBJ2-7, is EPEVTQTPSHQVTQMGQEVILRCVPISNHLYFYWYRQILGQKVEFLVSFYNNEISEKSEIFDDQFSVERPDGSNFTLKIRSTKLEDSAMYFCASSADRGRTYEQYFGPGTRLTVT.

V gene TRBV3-1 (or the pseudogene TRBV3-2) combines with J gene TRBJ2-7, with 10 bases matching TRBD2. The germline gives CDR1 LGHDT, CDR2 YNNKEL (reference sequence). With 1 base clipped from V and 2 bases from J, the junction kept 8 bases outside the gene matches. The length of the CDR3 is 17 residues. The CDR3 nucleotides read TGTGCCAGCAGCCAAGGAATAGCGGGGGGTTCTGCCTACGAGCAGTACTTC. Translating it yields CASSQGIAGGSAYEQYF.

The chain links TRBV11-2 to TRBJ1-6; D is unclear. Trimming pared 3 bases from V and 5 bases from J, leaving 14 bases between. Per germline, CDR1 SGHAT and CDR2 FQNNGV. The CDR3 spans 16 residues. The CDR3 nucleotides read TGTGCCAGCAGCTTCGAGGGCGGTCGGGATAATTCACCCCTCCACTTT. Translating it yields CASSFEGGRDNSPLHF.

Ten or more counts support this clone. The rearrangement joins TRBV7-2 to TRBJ2-5; D unclear. In germline, CDR1 is SGHTA, CDR2 FQGNSA. The CDR3 has 14 residues. The V and J ends lost 0 bases and 1 base respectively, with 6 bases between them. The DNA of the CDR3 is TGTGCCAGCAGCTTAGCCGCAGGCCAAGAGACCCAGTACTTC. Amino acids: CASSLAAGQETQYF.

The chain recombines TRBV19 with TRBJ2-2, with no clear D. The CDR3 loop spans 13 amino acids. The V gene's germline CDR1 is LNHDA and CDR2 SQIVND (reference sequence). The V gene lost 5 bases and the J gene lost 6 bases, with 10 bases spanning the gap. CDR3: CASSPAAAGELFF. The CDR3 DNA sequence: TGTGCCAGTAGTCCGGCGGCCGCCGGGGAGCTGTTTTTT.

The rearrangement links TRBV4-3 to TRBJ2-3; D might be TRBD1 (6 bases). The CDR3 is made up of 16 amino acids. V gave up 5 bases and J gave up 2 bases, with 17 bases separating them. CDR1 is LGHNA and CDR2 is YSLEER in the germline V gene. DNA of the CDR3: TGCGCCAGCAGCAGAGAACAGGGTTTCCTCACAGATACGCAGTATTTT. Protein: CASSREQGFLTDTQYF.